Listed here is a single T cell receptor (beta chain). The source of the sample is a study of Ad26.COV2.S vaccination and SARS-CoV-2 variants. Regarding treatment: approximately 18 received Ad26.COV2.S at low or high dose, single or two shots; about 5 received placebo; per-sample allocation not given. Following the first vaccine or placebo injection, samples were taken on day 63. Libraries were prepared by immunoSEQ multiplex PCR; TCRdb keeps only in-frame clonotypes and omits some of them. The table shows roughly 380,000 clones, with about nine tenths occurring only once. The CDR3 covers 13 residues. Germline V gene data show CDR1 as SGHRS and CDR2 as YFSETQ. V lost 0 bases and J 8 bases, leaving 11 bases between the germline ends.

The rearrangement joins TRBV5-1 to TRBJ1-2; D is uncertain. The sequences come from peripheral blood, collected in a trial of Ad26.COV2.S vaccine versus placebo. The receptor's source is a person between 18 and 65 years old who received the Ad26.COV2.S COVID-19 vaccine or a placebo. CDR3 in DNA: TGCGCCAGCAGCTTGGGTTCCGGCCGGGGCTACACCTTC. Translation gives CASSLGSGRGYTF.